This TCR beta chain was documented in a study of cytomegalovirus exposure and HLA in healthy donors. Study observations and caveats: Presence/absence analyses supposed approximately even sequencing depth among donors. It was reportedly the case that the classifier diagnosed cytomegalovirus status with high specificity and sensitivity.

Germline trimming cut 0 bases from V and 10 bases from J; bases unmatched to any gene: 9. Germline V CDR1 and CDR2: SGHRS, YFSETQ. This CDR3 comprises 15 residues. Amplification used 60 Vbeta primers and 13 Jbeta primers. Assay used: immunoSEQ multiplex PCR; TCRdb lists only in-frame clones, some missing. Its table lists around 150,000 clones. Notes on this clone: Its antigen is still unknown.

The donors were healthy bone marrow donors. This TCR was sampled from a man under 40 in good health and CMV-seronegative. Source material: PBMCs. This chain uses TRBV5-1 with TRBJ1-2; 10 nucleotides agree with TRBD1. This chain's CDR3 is CASSLARDRGVVYTF. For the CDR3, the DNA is TGCGCCAGCAGCTTGGCCCGGGACAGGGGTGTAGTCTACACCTTC.